These T cell receptor beta chains were read from a single sample in a study of immune cell composition in non-small cell lung cancer. Method: immunoSEQ multiplex PCR; TCRdb's copy keeps in-frame clones and lacks some. This table holds some 5,100 clones, roughly 80% found once. The specimen sequenced was lung tumor tissue. All receptors come from a human donor with non-small cell lung cancer. The CDR3 runs from the conserved cysteine through the conserved F or W. The order of the fields is CDR3 protein, CDR3 DNA, D gene, J gene, clone size, V gene. The D gene is left open where the match is weak. The size field is filled for only some rows; it gives once, few, many or a size class.

CDR3: CASSQALITGSYEQYF
DNA: TGCGCCAGCAGCCAAGCTCTCATTACAGGGTCCTACGAGCAGTACTTC
D: NA
J: TRBJ2-7
size: few
V: TRBV4-1

CDR3: CASRPPGQGYGYTF
DNA: TGTGCCAGCAGACCCCCGGGACAGGGGTATGGCTACACCTTC
D: TRBD1
J: TRBJ1-2
size: NA
V: TRBV28

CDR3: CASTGGATNEKLFF
DNA: TGTGCCAGCACCGGGGGGGCAACTAATGAAAAACTGTTTTTT
D: NA
J: TRBJ1-4
size: NA
V: TRBV6-5

CDR3: CASSVDIDYEQYF
DNA: TGTGCCAGCAGCGTTGACATAGACTACGAGCAGTACTTC
D: NA
J: TRBJ2-7
size: NA
V: TRBV9

CDR3: CASGTSGLTYEQYF
DNA: TGTGCCAGCGGGACTAGCGGACTTACTTACGAGCAGTACTTC
D: TRBD2
J: TRBJ2-7
size: NA
V: TRBV2

CDR3: CASSAAGGGKDTQYF
DNA: TGTGCCAGCAGCGCTGCCGGCGGGGGGAAAGATACGCAGTATTTT
D: TRBD2
J: TRBJ2-3
size: NA
V: TRBV5-6

CDR3: CAWSVLGELFF
DNA: TGTGCCTGGAGTGTACTAGGGGAGCTGTTTTTT
D: NA
J: TRBJ2-2
size: NA
V: TRBV30

CDR3: CASSLGYQGSSGELFF
DNA: TGCGCCAGCAGCTTGGGGTATCAGGGGTCGAGCGGGGAGCTGTTTTTT
D: NA
J: TRBJ2-2
size: NA
V: TRBV5-1

CDR3: CASSQVQEDYNEQFF
DNA: TGTGCCAGCAGCCAAGTTCAGGAGGACTACAATGAGCAGTTCTTC
D: NA
J: TRBJ2-1
size: NA
V: TRBV4-2

CDR3: CASSLAGRGTSLPGELFF
DNA: TGTGCCAGCAGCTTAGCGGGGCGTGGGACTAGCTTGCCCGGGGAGCTGTTTTTT
D: TRBD2
J: TRBJ2-2
size: once
V: TRBV7-9

CDR3: CASSLAGGLTDTQYF
DNA: TGCGCCAGCAGCCTAGCGGGGGGTCTCACAGATACGCAGTATTTT
D: TRBD2
J: TRBJ2-3
size: NA
V: TRBV5-1

CDR3: CASSWAGGLAGYTDTQYF
DNA: TGTGCCAGTAGCTGGGCCGGGGGGCTAGCGGGGTACACAGATACGCAGTATTTT
D: TRBD2
J: TRBJ2-3
size: NA
V: TRBV19

CDR3: CAWSPRRTGRTEAFF
DNA: TGTGCCTGGAGTCCGCGGAGGACGGGTCGCACTGAAGCTTTCTTT
D: NA
J: TRBJ1-1
size: NA
V: TRBV30

CDR3: CASSPGDSGYTF
DNA: TGTGCCAGCAGCCCAGGGGACAGTGGCTACACCTTC
D: TRBD1
J: TRBJ1-2
size: NA
V: TRBV7-9

CDR3: CASSLGLAVAPYNEQFF
DNA: TGCGCCAGCAGCTTGGGCCTAGCGGTGGCCCCCTACAATGAGCAGTTCTTC
D: TRBD2
J: TRBJ2-1
size: NA
V: TRBV5-1

CDR3: CASRSGGYNSPLHF
DNA: TGTGCCAGCAGATCAGGGGGCTATAATTCACCCCTCCACTTT
D: TRBD1
J: TRBJ1-6
size: NA
V: TRBV27

CDR3: CASSLDTFPNQPQHF
DNA: TGTGCCAGCAGCCTCGACACCTTCCCCAATCAGCCCCAGCATTTT
D: NA
J: TRBJ1-5
size: NA
V: TRBV9